The 12 T cell receptor beta chains below all came from one sample that was sequenced in a study of T cell responses to AZD1222 COVID-19 vaccine. Here immunoSEQ multiplex PCR was the method, and the copy in TCRdb shows in-frame clones only, minus some. The repertoire holds 110,000 or so clones, with around 84% as singletons. The sample was peripheral blood, taken on day 0 of AZD1222 vaccination. Receptors originate from an adult in good health.

The chain joins TRBV11-3 to TRBJ1-1, with D possibly matching TRBD1 (5 bases). The V and J ends lost 3 bases and 1 base respectively, with 12 bases between them. CDR3 length: 15 amino acids. Germline loops: CDR1 SGHNT, CDR2 YENEEA. The CDR3 DNA is TGTGCCAGCAGCTTGAGGGGTAGGGGGAACACTGAAGCTTTCTTT. It encodes CASSLRGRGNTEAFF.

In its sample, this clone was seen once. The gene calls are TRBV5-4 and TRBJ2-3; 9 nucleotides align to TRBD2. V was clipped by 4 bases and J by 6 bases; unmatched bases: 12. CDR1 SGHNT and CDR2 YYREEE come from the germline V gene (reference sequence). CDR3 length: 16 residues. The DNA for the CDR3 is TGTGCCAGCAGCGTTATTAGCGGGGGAAGAGCGGATACGCAGTATTTT. Its translation is CASSVISGGRADTQYF.

The chain recombines TRBV7-6 with TRBJ1-5; 7 bases align to TRBD1. V gave up 1 base and J gave up 6 bases; unmatched junction bases: 6. This CDR3 has 15 amino acids. Per the germline V gene, CDR1 is SGHVS and CDR2 is FNYEAQ. DNA of the CDR3: TGTGCCAGCAGCTTAGAGACAGGGAGGTCTCAGCCCCAGCATTTT. This sequence encodes CASSLETGRSQPQHF.

This rearrangement joins TRBV6-6 to TRBJ1-1; no definite D call. V lost 4 bases, J lost 11 bases, and 14 bases lay in between. Germline CDR1 and CDR2: MNHNY and SVGAGI (reference sequence). The CDR3 contains 12 residues. DNA of the CDR3: TGTGCCAGCAGTTCCCGGACGGGATCGGCTTTCTTT. Protein: CASSSRTGSAFF.

This rearrangement joins TRBV19 to TRBJ2-5; 8 nucleotides match TRBD2. CDR1 is LNHDA and CDR2 is SQIVND in the germline V gene (reference sequence). J was trimmed by 1 base and V by 4 bases; bases with no gene match: 2. The CDR3 has 14 residues. The DNA of the CDR3 is TGTGCCAGTAGTACGGCGGGGGGCCAAGAGACCCAGTACTTC. Protein product: CASSTAGGQETQYF.

This chain's CDR3 is CASSSGTLQETQYF. CDR3 DNA sequence: TGTGCCAGCAGCTCCGGGACGTTACAAGAGACCCAGTACTTC. This sequence joins TRBV11-1 and TRBJ2-5; tentatively, D is TRBD1 or TRBD2 (5 bases each). Germline lookup yields CDR1 SGHAT and CDR2 FQDESV (reference sequence). The CDR3 is 14 residues long. Trimming pared 4 bases from V and 2 bases from J, leaving 11 bases between. The complete variable domain, with remaining parts taken from reference TRBV11-1 and TRBJ2-5, reads EAEVAQSPRYKITEKSQAVAFWCDPISGHATLYWYRQILGQGPELLVQFQDESVVDDSQLPKDRFSAERLKGVDSTLKIQPAELGDSAMYLCASSSGTLQETQYFGPGTRLLVL.

The rearrangement links TRBV19 to TRBJ2-1; 12 nucleotides align to TRBD2. The CDR3 covers 15 residues. Losses at the gene ends were 2 bases for V and 8 bases for J; bases not matched to a gene: 4. The germline CDR1 and CDR2 sequences are LNHDA and SQIVND (reference sequence). In DNA form, the CDR3 reads TGTGCCAGTAGTATATCCACTAGCGGGGGGCATGAGCAGTTCTTC. This codes for CASSISTSGGHEQFF.

The chain is built from TRBV11-2 and TRBJ2-3, with D possibly matching TRBD2 (6 bases). Trimming cost V 8 bases and J 3 bases, with 15 bases left between them. Germline CDR1 reads SGHAT; CDR2 reads FQNNGV. The CDR3 spans 14 residues. The CDR3 protein is CASLLTRGTDTQYF. The CDR3 region has the DNA TGTGCCAGCCTATTAACCCGGGGGACAGATACGCAGTATTTT.

The chain carries TRBV9 and TRBJ1-1; the match to TRBD1 covers 8 bases. V shed 4 bases, J shed 5 bases, and the junction held 7 bases outside the gene matches. Germline V gene lookup returns CDR1 SGDLS and CDR2 YYNGEE. The CDR3 consists of 14 residues. The CDR3 DNA sequence: TGTGCCAGCAGCAGAGCAGGGGGCTATACTGAAGCTTTCTTT. Protein sequence: CASSRAGGYTEAFF. Using reference TRBV9 and TRBJ1-1 for the parts outside the CDR3, the full variable domain is DSGVTQTPKHLITATGQRVTLRCSPRSGDLSVYWYQQSLDQGLQFLIQYYNGEERAKGNILERFSAQQFPDLHSELNLSSLELGDSALYFCASSRAGGYTEAFFGQGTRLTVV.

The V call is TRBV7-2, the J call TRBJ1-2, with 7 nucleotides matching TRBD1. V was pared by 7 bases and J by 4 bases, with 9 bases of the junction left unmatched. Germline CDR1 SGHTA, CDR2 FQGNSA. The CDR3 has 14 amino acids. The CDR3 region has the DNA TGTGCCAGCACAACAGGGGCGATTTCCTATGGCTACACCTTC. Translated, it gives CASTTGAISYGYTF.

This clone has only a few counts. The chain uses TRBV4-3 and TRBJ1-5; D is undetermined. Trimming left V 0 bases short and J 7 bases short, with 13 bases between. CDR1 is LGHNA, CDR2 YSLEER, per germline. The CDR3 spans 15 residues. The CDR3 sequence: CASSQDGQQGQPQHF. The DNA for the CDR3 is TGCGCCAGCAGCCAAGATGGGCAGCAAGGACAGCCCCAGCATTTT.

A remark on this clone: One end of the junction is discordant with germline, which a read error may explain. The chain uses TRBV7-9 and TRBJ2-5; D is ambiguous. CDR3 length: 8 residues. Germline-derived CDR1 and CDR2 are SEHNR and FQNEAQ (reference sequence). The CDR3 DNA sequence: TGTGCCAGCAGCCGACACAACTTC. Its protein is CASSRHNF.